This entry is about one TCR beta chain. The CDR3 sequence is 15 residues long. Germline CDR1 GTSNPN, CDR2 SVGIG (reference sequence). The V and J ends lost 2 bases and 5 bases, in that order; junction bases with no gene match: 8. These data come from a study of neoadjuvant nivolumab and ipilimumab in lung cancer. About the study: Patients got nivolumab 3 mg/kg on days 1, 15 and 29; combination added ipilimumab 1 mg/kg day 1.

Sequencing was performed with immunoSEQ multiplex PCR; in TCRdb, only in-frame clones are kept and a portion is missing. Seen here are some 3,500 clones, around three quarters observed once, and the top ten hold approximately 1.4%. The sequence came from an adult with non-small cell lung cancer. This sample comprised peripheral blood, obtained after neoadjuvant nivolumab, alone or with ipilimumab, at or shortly before surgery. This chain links TRBV30 with TRBJ2-3; TRBD2 matches 9 bases. CDR3 bases: TGTGCCTGGAGTCAAGGCGGGAGGGATAAAGATACGCAGTATTTT. Amino acid sequence: CAWSQGGRDKDTQYF.